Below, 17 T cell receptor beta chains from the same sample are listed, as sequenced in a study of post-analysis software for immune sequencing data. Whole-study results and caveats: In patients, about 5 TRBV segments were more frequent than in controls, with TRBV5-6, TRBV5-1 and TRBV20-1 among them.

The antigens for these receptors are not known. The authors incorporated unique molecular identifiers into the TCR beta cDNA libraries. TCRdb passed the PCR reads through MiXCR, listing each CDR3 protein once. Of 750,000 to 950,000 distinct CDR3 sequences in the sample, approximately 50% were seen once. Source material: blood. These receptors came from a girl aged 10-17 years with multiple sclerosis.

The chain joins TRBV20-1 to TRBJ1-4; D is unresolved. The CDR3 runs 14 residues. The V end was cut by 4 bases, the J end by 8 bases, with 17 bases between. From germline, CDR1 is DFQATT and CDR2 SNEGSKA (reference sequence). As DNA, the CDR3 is TGCAGTGCTATAACACATATAAGGAGCGAAAAACTGTTTTTT. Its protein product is CSAITHIRSEKLFF.

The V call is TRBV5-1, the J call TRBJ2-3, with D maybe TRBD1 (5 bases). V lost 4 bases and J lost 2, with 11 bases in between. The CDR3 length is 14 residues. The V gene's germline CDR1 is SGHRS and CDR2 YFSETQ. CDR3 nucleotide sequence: TGCGCCAGCAGCGCAGACAGCCCCACAGATACGCAGTATTTT. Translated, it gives CASSADSPTDTQYF.

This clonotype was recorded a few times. The CDR3 here is CSARDLQGANEKLFF. CDR3 bases: TGCAGTGCTAGAGATCTCCAGGGGGCAAATGAAAAACTGTTTTTT. This rearrangement joins TRBV20-1 to TRBJ1-4, with 8 bases that match TRBD1. The CDR3 runs 15 residues. V lost 0 bases, J lost 5 bases, and 5 bases stayed unmatched. CDR1 and CDR2 (germline): DFQATT, SNEGSKA (reference sequence).

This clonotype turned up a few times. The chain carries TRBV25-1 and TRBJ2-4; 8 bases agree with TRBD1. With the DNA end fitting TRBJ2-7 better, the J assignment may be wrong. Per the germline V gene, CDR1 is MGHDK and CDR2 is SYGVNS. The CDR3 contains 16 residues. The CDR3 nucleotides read TGTGCCAGCAGTGAGATCGAAGGACAGGGTGGCTACGAGCAGTACTTC. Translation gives CASSEIEGQGGYEQYF.

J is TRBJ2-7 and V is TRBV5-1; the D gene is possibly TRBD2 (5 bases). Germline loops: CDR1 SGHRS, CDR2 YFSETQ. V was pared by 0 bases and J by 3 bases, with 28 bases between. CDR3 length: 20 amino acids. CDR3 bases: TGCGCCAGCAGCTTGGCTTTTAATCAGCGGAGCAGTCCCCCCTTCTACGAGCAGTACTTC. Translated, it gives CASSLAFNQRSSPPFYEQYF. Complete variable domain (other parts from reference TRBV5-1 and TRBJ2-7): KAGVTQTPRYLIKTRGQQVTLSCSPISGHRSVSWYQQTPGQGLQFLFEYFSETQRNKGNFPGRFSGRQFSNSRSEMNVSTLELGDSALYLCASSLAFNQRSSPPFYEQYFGPGTRLTVT.

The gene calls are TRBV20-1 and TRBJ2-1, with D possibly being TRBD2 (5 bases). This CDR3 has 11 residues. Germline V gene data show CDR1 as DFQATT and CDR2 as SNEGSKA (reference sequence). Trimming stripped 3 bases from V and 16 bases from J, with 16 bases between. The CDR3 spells CSARAGESGFF. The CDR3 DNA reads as TGCAGTGCTAGGGCCGGCGAGTCGGGATTCTTC.

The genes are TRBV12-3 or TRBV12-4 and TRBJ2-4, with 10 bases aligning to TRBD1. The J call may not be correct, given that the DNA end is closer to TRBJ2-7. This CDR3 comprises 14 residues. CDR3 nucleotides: TGTGCCAGCAGTCAAACCGGGACAGGGGACGAGCAGTACTTC. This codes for CASSQTGTGDEQYF.

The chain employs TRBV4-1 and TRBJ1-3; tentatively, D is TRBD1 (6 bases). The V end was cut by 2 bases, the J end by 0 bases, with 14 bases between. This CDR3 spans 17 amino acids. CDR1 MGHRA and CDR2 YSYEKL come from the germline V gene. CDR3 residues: CASSQTRTVSSGNTIYF. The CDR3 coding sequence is TGCGCCAGCAGCCAAACCCGGACAGTTTCCTCTGGAAACACCATATATTTT.

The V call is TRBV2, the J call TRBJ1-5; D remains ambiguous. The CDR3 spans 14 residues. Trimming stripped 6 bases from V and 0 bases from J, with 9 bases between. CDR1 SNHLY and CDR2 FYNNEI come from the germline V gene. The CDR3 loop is CASRDRTSNQPQHF. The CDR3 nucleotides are TGTGCCAGCAGGGATCGGACTAGCAATCAGCCCCAGCATTTT.

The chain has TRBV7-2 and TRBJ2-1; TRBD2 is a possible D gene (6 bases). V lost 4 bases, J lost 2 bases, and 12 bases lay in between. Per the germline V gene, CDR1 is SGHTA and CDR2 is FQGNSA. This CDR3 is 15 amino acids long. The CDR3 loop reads CASSSLAQTYNEQFF. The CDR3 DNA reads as TGTGCCAGCAGCTCTCTAGCGCAAACCTACAATGAGCAGTTCTTC.

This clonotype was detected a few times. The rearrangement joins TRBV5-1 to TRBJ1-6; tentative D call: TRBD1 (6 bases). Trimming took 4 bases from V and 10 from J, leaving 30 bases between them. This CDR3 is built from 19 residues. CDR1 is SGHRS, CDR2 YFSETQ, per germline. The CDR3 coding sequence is TGCGCCAGCAGCCTTCAGCCGACAGGAGAACTTTTGGGGAACTCACCCCTCCACTTT. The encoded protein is CASSLQPTGELLGNSPLHF.

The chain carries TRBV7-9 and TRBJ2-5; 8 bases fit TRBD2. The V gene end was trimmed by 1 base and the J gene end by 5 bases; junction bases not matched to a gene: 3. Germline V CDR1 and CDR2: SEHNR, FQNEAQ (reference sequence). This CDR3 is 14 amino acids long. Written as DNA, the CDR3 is TGTGCCAGCAGCTTAGTAAGCGGGAGTGAGACCCAGTACTTC. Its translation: CASSLVSGSETQYF. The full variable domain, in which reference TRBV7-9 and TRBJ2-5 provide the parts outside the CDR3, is DTGVSQNPRHKITKRGQNVTFRCDPISEHNRLYWYRQTLGQGPEFLTYFQNEAQLEKSRLLSDRFSAERPKGSFSTLEIQRTEQGDSAMYLCASSLVSGSETQYFGPGTRLLVL.

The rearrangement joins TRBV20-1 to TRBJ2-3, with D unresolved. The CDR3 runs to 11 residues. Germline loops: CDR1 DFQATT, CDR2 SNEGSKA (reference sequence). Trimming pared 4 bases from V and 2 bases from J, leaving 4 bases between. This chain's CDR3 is CSAMATDTQYF. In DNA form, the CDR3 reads TGCAGTGCTATGGCCACAGATACGCAGTATTTT.

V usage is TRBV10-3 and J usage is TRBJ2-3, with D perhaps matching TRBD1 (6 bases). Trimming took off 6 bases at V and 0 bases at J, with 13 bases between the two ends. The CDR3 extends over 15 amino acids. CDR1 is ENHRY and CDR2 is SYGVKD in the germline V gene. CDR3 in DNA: TGTGCCATCAGCGAACAGGGCCCAAGCACAGATACGCAGTATTTT. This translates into CAISEQGPSTDTQYF.

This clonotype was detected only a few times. CDR3 protein: CASSLVSSKSYEQYF. The CDR3 nucleotides read TGTGCCAGCAGCTTAGTGTCGAGCAAGTCCTACGAGCAGTACTTC. The genes are TRBV7-8 and TRBJ2-7, with unresolved D. The CDR3 is 15 amino acids. Trimming removed 1 base from V and 1 base from J, with 11 bases in between. Germline CDR1 is SGHVS and CDR2 is FQNEAQ.

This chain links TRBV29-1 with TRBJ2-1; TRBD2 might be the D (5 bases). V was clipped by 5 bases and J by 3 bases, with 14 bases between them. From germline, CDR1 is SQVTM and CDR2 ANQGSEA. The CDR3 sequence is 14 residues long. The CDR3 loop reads CSVRVGGFYNEQFF. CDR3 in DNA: TGCAGCGTTCGGGTCGGAGGTTTCTACAATGAGCAGTTCTTC.

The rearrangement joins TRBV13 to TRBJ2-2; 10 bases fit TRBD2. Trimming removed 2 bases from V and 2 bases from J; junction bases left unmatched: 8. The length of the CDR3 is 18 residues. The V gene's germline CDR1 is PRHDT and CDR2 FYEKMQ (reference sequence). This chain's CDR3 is CASSLQGIAGGNTGELFF. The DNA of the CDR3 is TGTGCCAGCAGCTTACAAGGAATAGCGGGGGGAAACACCGGGGAGCTGTTTTTT.